The clone carrying this T cell receptor (beta chain) was seen just once. Germline V lookup: CDR1 SGHRS, CDR2 YFSETQ. The CDR3 runs to 14 residues. V dropped 0 bases and J dropped 4; count of bases not matched to a gene: 0. The data stem from a study of blood T cell repertoires in COVID-19. The wider study: The United States, Italy and Spain were the sources of the acute and convalescent COVID-19 samples. PBMCs, B-cell-depleted T cells, or T cells provided the cDNA or gDNA that made up the material.

In the original workflow: Estimation of nucleated cell counts relied on the amplification of reference gene primers. Profiling relied on immunoSEQ multiplex PCR, and the TCRdb table lists in-frame clones only, not all of them. V, J and clone size are taken as reported in that table, and D and trimming were inferred from the DNA itself. The sample consists of some 120,000 clones, about 92% of them appearing once. Seattle patients were enrolled during active infection and followed longitudinally. The V gene is TRBV5-1, the J gene TRBJ2-5; 10 bases match TRBD2. This sequence originates from a man in his sixties with COVID-19, enrolled during active disease. Sequencing was done on a sample of peripheral blood. CDR3 residues: CASSLGLAGETQYF. Here the CDR3 DNA reads TGCGCCAGCAGCTTGGGACTAGCGGGAGAGACCCAGTACTTC.